Following are 7 T cell receptor beta chains from one sample sequenced in a study of early T cells in non-severe SARS-CoV-2 infection (dated by TCRdb to the early 2020s). The library was generated by 5' RACE. This sample was sequenced with a NextSeq 500. TCRdb's own reprocessing of the public reads used fastp at Q25 and MiXCR and kept productive beta chains. Every CDR3 protein is listed once, alongside the most common genes and DNA of its rows. Here the sample has about 62,000 distinct CDR3 sequences; about 9.9% occur a single time. The ten largest clones capture about 1.3% of the sample. The sample consisted of whole blood. These receptors came from an adult who was a healthcare worker with PCR-confirmed SARS-CoV-2 infection or an uninfected control (not recorded which).

V is TRBV20-1 and J is TRBJ2-1, with TRBD1 matching over 7 bases. Germline CDR1 reads DFQATT; CDR2 reads SNEGSKA (reference sequence). The CDR3 sequence is 14 residues long. Losses at the gene ends were 5 bases for V and 7 bases for J; bases not matched to a gene: 11. The CDR3 coding sequence is TGCAGTGCTGGCAGGGGGACAGCCAAGAATGAGCAGTTCTTC. It codes for CSAGRGTAKNEQFF.

This clonotype was detected a few times. The chain combines TRBV12-3 or TRBV12-4 with TRBJ1-4; 7 nucleotides match TRBD1. J gave up 6 bases and V 6 bases, and 19 bases lay outside the gene matches. The CDR3 spans 18 residues. The CDR3 nucleotides read TGTGCCAGCAGATACCCCGGGACAGCCTCGGGCCGGCATGAAAAACTGTTTTTT. Translation: CASRYPGTASGRHEKLFF.

This chain joins TRBV12-3 or TRBV12-4 and TRBJ1-1, with TRBD1 as a possible D gene (6 bases). Deletions cut 5 bases from V and 1 base from J, with 20 bases between. This CDR3 has 17 amino acids. CDR3: CASSLLGGRHRNTEAFF. CDR3 DNA: TGTGCCAGCAGTCTCCTGGGGGGGCGGCATAGGAACACTGAAGCTTTCTTT.

This clonotype was counted only a few times. The CDR3 nucleotides are TGTGCCAGCTCACCACGACAGGGCGGCGAGCAGTACGTC. It specifies CASSPRQGGEQYV. The rearrangement joins TRBV18 to TRBJ2-7; 7 bases are shared with TRBD1. The CDR3 length is 13 residues. CDR1 is KGHSH and CDR2 is LQKENI in the germline V gene. V was pared by 1 base and J by 6 bases, with 3 bases of the junction left unmatched.

This clonotype was picked up many times. This chain joins TRBV20-1 and TRBJ1-5; D is perhaps TRBD1 (6 bases). The length of the CDR3 is 15 residues. Germline CDR1 and CDR2: DFQATT and SNEGSKA (reference sequence). Trimming removed 1 base at V and 6 bases at J, with 16 bases between. CDR3 residues: CSARGPGGQIQPQHF. The CDR3 DNA is TGCAGTGCTAGAGGGCCGGGGGGGCAAATTCAGCCCCAGCATTTT.

This clonotype was recorded a few times. The chain couples TRBV11-3 to TRBJ2-5; D unclear. This CDR3 has 15 residues. From germline, CDR1 is SGHNT and CDR2 YENEEA. V lost 1 base, J lost 5 bases, and 14 bases lay in between. CDR3 coding DNA: TGTGCCAGCAGCTTAGCCCGGACCCTGTGGGAGACCCAGTACTTC. This sequence encodes CASSLARTLWETQYF.

The gene calls are TRBV5-6 and TRBJ2-7, with 9 bases aligning to TRBD1. The CDR3 loop spans 14 amino acids. Germline CDR1 is SGHDT and CDR2 is YYEEEE. With 5 bases clipped from V and 5 bases from J, the junction kept 8 bases outside the gene matches. The CDR3, as DNA: TGTGCCAGCAGTTATGGGACAGGGAGCCACGAGCAGTACGTC. This codes for CASSYGTGSHEQYV.